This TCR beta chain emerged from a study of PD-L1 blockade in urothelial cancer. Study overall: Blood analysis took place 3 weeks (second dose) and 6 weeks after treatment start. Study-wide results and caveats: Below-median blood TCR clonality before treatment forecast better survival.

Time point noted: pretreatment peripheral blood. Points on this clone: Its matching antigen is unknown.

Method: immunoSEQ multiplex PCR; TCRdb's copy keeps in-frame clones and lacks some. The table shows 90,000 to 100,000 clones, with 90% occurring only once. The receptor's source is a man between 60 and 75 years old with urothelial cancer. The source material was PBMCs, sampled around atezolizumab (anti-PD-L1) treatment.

The CDR3 protein is CASSRDRQEQYF. CDR3 DNA sequence: TGTGCCAGCAGCAGGGACAGGCAGGAGCAGTACTTC. The chain has TRBV7-2 and TRBJ2-7; 8 positions agree with TRBD1. V shed 5 bases, J shed 7 bases, and the junction held 4 bases outside the gene matches. Germline V gene sequence: CDR1 SGHTA, CDR2 FQGNSA. The CDR3 extends over 12 amino acids.